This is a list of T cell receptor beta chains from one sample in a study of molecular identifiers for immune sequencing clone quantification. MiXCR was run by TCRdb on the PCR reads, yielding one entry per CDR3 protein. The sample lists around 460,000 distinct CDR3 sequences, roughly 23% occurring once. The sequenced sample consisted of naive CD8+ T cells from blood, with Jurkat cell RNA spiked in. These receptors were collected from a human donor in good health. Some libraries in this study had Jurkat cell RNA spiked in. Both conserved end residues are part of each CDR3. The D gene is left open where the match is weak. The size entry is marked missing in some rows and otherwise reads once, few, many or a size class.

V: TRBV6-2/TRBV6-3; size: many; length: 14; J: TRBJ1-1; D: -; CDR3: CASSYFGGLTEAFF; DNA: TGTGCCAGCAGTTACTTCGGGGGTCTAACTGAAGCTTTCTTT
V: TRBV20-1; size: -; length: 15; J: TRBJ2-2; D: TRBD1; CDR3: CSARDGTASTGELFF; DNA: TGCAGTGCTAGAGATGGGACAGCGAGCACCGGGGAGCTGTTTTTT
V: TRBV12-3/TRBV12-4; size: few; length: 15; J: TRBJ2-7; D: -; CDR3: CASSPGAEATYEQYF; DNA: TGTGCCAGCAGTCCAGGTGCTGAGGCGACCTACGAGCAGTACTTC
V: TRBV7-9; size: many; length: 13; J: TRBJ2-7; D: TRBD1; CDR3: CASSPTGPYEQYF; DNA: TGTGCCAGCAGCCCGACAGGGCCCTACGAGCAGTACTTC
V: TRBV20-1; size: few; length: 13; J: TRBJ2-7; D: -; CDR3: CSARGRGANEQYF; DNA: TGCAGTGCTAGGGGCAGGGGGGCTAACGAGCAGTACTTC
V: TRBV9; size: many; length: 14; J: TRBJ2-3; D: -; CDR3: CASSVGEGPDTQYF; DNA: TGTGCCAGCAGCGTAGGAGAAGGGCCCGATACGCAGTATTTT
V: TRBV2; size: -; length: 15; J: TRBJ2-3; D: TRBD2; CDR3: CASKEGGRAADTQYF; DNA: TGTGCCAGCAAAGAGGGCGGGAGGGCCGCAGATACGCAGTATTTT
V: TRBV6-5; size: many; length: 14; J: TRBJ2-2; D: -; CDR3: CASSYSNRAGELFF; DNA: TGTGCCAGCAGTTACTCGAACAGGGCCGGGGAGCTGTTTTTT
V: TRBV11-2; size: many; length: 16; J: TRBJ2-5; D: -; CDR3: CASSLTAPGVQETQYF; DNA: TGTGCCAGCAGCTTAACAGCCCCTGGGGTCCAAGAGACCCAGTACTTC
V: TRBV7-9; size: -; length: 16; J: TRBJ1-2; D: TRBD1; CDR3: CASSSAGQETNYGYTF; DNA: TGTGCCAGCAGCTCGGCGGGACAGGAAACTAACTATGGCTACACCTTC
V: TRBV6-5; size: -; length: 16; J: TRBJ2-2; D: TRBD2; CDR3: CASSYSVAGNTGELFF; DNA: TGTGCCAGCAGTTACTCCGTAGCGGGGAACACCGGGGAGCTGTTTTTT
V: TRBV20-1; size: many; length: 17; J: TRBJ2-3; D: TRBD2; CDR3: CSASPLRGLADTDTQYF; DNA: TGCAGTGCTAGTCCCCTACGAGGACTAGCGGATACAGATACGCAGTATTTT
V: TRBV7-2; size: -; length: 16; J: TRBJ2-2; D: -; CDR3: CASSLEPAANTGELFF; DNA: TGTGCCAGCAGCTTAGAACCAGCGGCGAACACCGGGGAGCTGTTTTTT
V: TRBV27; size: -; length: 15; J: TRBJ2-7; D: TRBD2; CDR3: CASSLSGGGICEQYF; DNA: TGTGCCAGCAGTTTATCTGGCGGGGGGATTTGCGAGCAGTACTTC
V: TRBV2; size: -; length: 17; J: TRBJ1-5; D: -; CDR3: CASNEAVLENSNQPQHF; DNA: TGTGCCAGCAATGAAGCGGTTCTTGAGAATAGCAATCAGCCCCAGCATTTT
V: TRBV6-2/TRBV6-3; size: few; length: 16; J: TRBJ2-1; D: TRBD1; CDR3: CASSYPTGANNNEQFF; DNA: TGTGCCAGCAGTTACCCGACAGGGGCCAATAACAATGAGCAGTTCTTC
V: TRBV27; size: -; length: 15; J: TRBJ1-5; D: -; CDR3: CASSLGMQGNQPQHF; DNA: TGTGCCAGCAGTTTAGGGATGCAGGGCAATCAGCCCCAGCATTTT
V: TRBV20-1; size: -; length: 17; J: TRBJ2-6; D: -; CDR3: CSARGQSTSPGANVLTF; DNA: TGCAGTGCTAGAGGTCAGAGCACAAGCCCTGGGGCCAACGTCCTGACTTTC
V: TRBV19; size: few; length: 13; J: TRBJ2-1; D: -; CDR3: CASSIGARDEQFF; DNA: TGTGCCAGTAGTATTGGGGCCCGCGATGAGCAGTTCTTC